The 3 T cell receptor beta chains reported below all come from one sample, sequenced in a study of neoadjuvant nivolumab and ipilimumab in lung cancer. The data were produced by immunoSEQ multiplex PCR, yet TCRdb's version contains in-frame clones alone and is incomplete. The profile shows about 23,000 clones, approximately 81% of them singletons. Source: peripheral blood, taken before neoadjuvant nivolumab, alone or with ipilimumab. These receptor sequences come from an adult with non-small cell lung cancer.

This clone is deemed medium-sized. The chain couples TRBV4-2 to TRBJ2-7, with 7 bases fitting TRBD2. CDR1 is LGHNA and CDR2 is YNFKEQ in the germline V gene. The V and J ends lost 5 bases and 2 bases, in that order; junction bases with no gene match: 9. This CDR3 is built from 15 residues. The CDR3 DNA reads as TGTGCCAGCAGCTTTAAAGCGGGAAAAACCTACGAGCAGTACTTC. It yields the protein CASSFKAGKTYEQYF.

The CDR3 nucleotides read TGTGCCAGCAGCTCCCGATGGGAGCAGTTCTTC. Its translation is CASSSRWEQFF. The gene calls are TRBV11-2 and TRBJ2-1; D unresolved. The CDR3 consists of 11 residues. Germline V gives CDR1 SGHAT, CDR2 FQNNGV. Trimming shortened V by 4 bases and J by 10 bases, and 8 bases separated the two germline ends.

The chain has TRBV7-2 and TRBJ2-3; the match to TRBD2 covers 10 bases. J lost 2 bases, V lost 5 bases, and 4 bases had no gene match. The CDR3 contains 15 residues. Germline-derived CDR1 and CDR2 are SGHTA and FQGNSA. The CDR3 reads CASSVTSGFTDTQYF. CDR3 nucleotides: TGTGCCAGCAGCGTGACTAGCGGGTTCACAGATACGCAGTATTTT.